These 20 T cell receptor beta chains share one sample of origin, sequenced in a study of shared clonotypes between healthy human individuals. Here immunoSEQ multiplex PCR was the method, and the copy in TCRdb shows in-frame clones only, minus some. The table records approximately 510,000 clones, 79% of them present only once. The source material was PBMCs. The receptors here all came from a woman aged 40 to 50 in good health. Some clones in this sample may be carry-over from other donors' samples.

This clone has only one observation. DNA of the CDR3: TGTGCCAGCAGGGGGACAGGGAGGCAGCCCCAGCATTTT. Encoded protein: CASRGTGRQPQHF. The chain combines TRBV7-2 with TRBJ1-5, with 9 nucleotides matching TRBD1. Germline V gene sequence: CDR1 SGHTA, CDR2 FQGNSA. The junction had 4 bases not matched to a gene; V was cut back by 6 bases and J by 7 bases. The CDR3 is 13 residues long. Together with reference TRBV7-2 and TRBJ1-5, the CDR3 gives the full variable domain: GAGVSQSPSNKVTEKGKDVELRCDPISGHTALYWYRQSLGQGLEFLIYFQGNSAPDKSGLPSDRFSAERTGGSVSTLTIQRTQQEDSAVYLCASRGTGRQPQHFGDGTRLSIL.

V gene TRBV19 combines with J gene TRBJ2-5, with D unresolved. The CDR3 is 15 amino acids. Germline assignment: CDR1 LNHDA and CDR2 SQIVND (reference sequence). Trimming removed 4 bases from V and 4 bases from J, with 16 bases in between. The CDR3 nucleotides are TGTGCCAGTAGTACGGGTGTAGTTGGGGTAGAGACCCAGTACTTC. This translates into CASSTGVVGVETQYF. The entire variable domain, with the rest obtained from reference TRBV19 and TRBJ2-5, is as follows: DGGITQSPKYLFRKEGQNVTLSCEQNLNHDAMYWYRQDPGQGLRLIYYSQIVNDFQKGDIAEGYSVSREKKESFPLTVTSAQKNPTAFYLCASSTGVVGVETQYFGPGTRLLVL.

V and J are TRBV25-1 and TRBJ2-1; TRBD2 aligns across 7 bases. The CDR3 extends over 15 amino acids. Germline trimming cut 5 bases from V and 3 bases from J; bases unmatched to any gene: 7. Germline V gene data show CDR1 as MGHDK and CDR2 as SYGVNS. The CDR3 loop reads CASSKAGADYNEQFF. The CDR3, as DNA: TGTGCCAGCAGTAAGGCGGGAGCCGACTACAATGAGCAGTTCTTC.

This clone came up a few times. The chain joins TRBV5-6 to TRBJ1-2; D unclear. The CDR3 runs to 15 residues. CDR1 and CDR2 from the germline V gene are SGHDT and YYEEEE. Trimming took off 4 bases at V and 3 bases at J, with 16 bases between the two ends. The DNA for the CDR3 is TGTGCCAGCAGCCCGGTCGGGGATTTGTACTATGGCTACACCTTC. Residues: CASSPVGDLYYGYTF.

Worth noting for this clone: The identical CDR3 is also encoded by other nucleotide sequences in the sample. The chain couples TRBV5-6 to TRBJ2-3, with D uncertain. This CDR3 region has 12 residues. The V and J ends lost 2 bases and 3 bases respectively, with 4 bases between them. Germline-derived CDR1 and CDR2 are SGHDT and YYEEEE. The CDR3 coding sequence is TGTGCCAGCAGCTTCCTGACAGATACGCAGTATTTT. It translates to CASSFLTDTQYF.

The count of this clone is one. The chain has TRBV7-8 and TRBJ2-1, with 7 bases matching TRBD2. Germline CDR1 reads SGHVS; CDR2 reads FQNEAQ. The CDR3 sequence is 15 residues long. V lost 1 base and J lost 4; bases outside the gene matches: 4. CDR3 coding DNA: TGTGCCAGCAGCTTAGAGCTAGCGGAGTACAATGAGCAGTTCTTC. Translating it yields CASSLELAEYNEQFF.

This clone was found once. V usage is TRBV10-3 and J usage is TRBJ1-5, with D tentatively TRBD1 (5 bases). Germline CDR1 reads ENHRY; CDR2 reads SYGVKD. V lost 0 bases, J lost 4 bases, and 7 bases lay in between. The CDR3 loop spans 14 amino acids. The CDR3 nucleotides read TGTGCCATCAGTGAGTCAGGGGTTAATCAGCCCCAGCATTTT. This codes for CAISESGVNQPQHF.

The genes are TRBV29-1 and TRBJ2-3; 10 bases are shared with TRBD2. Germline trimming cut 6 bases from V and 4 bases from J; bases unmatched to any gene: 4. The germline V gene encodes CDR1 SQVTM and CDR2 ANQGSEA. This CDR3 has 13 residues. CDR3 DNA: TGCAGCGTCAAGCGGGAGGGCTCAGATACGCAGTATTTT. It encodes CSVKREGSDTQYF.

In this sample, this clone turned up once. The V call is TRBV19, the J call TRBJ2-5, with D perhaps TRBD2 (6 bases). The CDR3 is made up of 15 amino acids. Germline CDR1 and CDR2: LNHDA and SQIVND (reference sequence). The V and J ends lost 5 bases and 5 bases respectively, with 18 bases between them. The CDR3 protein is CASSPEGYGGETQYF. In DNA, the CDR3 is TGTGCCAGTAGTCCCGAGGGGTATGGAGGGGAGACCCAGTACTTC. Variable domain in full (rest from reference TRBV19 and TRBJ2-5): DGGITQSPKYLFRKEGQNVTLSCEQNLNHDAMYWYRQDPGQGLRLIYYSQIVNDFQKGDIAEGYSVSREKKESFPLTVTSAQKNPTAFYLCASSPEGYGGETQYFGPGTRLLVL.

The chain couples TRBV20-1 to TRBJ2-7; D ambiguous. Germline V gene lookup returns CDR1 DFQATT and CDR2 SNEGSKA (reference sequence). Between the trimmed V and J ends, which lost 6 bases and 3 bases, there was a span of 9 bases. This CDR3 region has 11 residues. CDR3 coding DNA: TGCAGTGCGATGCCTAGCTACGAGCAGTACTTC. It yields the protein CSAMPSYEQYF.

The chain uses TRBV11-2 and TRBJ1-3, with 7 bases that match TRBD1. CDR1 is SGHAT, CDR2 FQNNGV, per germline. The CDR3 loop spans 13 amino acids. V shed 8 bases and J 4 bases; nucleotides not matched to a gene: 5. The CDR3 sequence is CASHDRVGNTIYF. The CDR3 DNA reads as TGTGCCAGCCACGACAGGGTGGGAAACACCATATATTTT.

This clone was counted many times. The rearrangement links TRBV5-1 to TRBJ1-3; no firm D call. The CDR3 is 14 amino acids. Per germline, CDR1 SGHRS and CDR2 YFSETQ. V shed 0 bases and J shed 3 bases, with 7 bases lying between them. CDR3 sequence: CASSLVSLGNTIYF. The CDR3 nucleotides read TGCGCCAGCAGCTTGGTGTCACTTGGAAACACCATATATTTT.

The chain links TRBV7-8 to TRBJ1-4; D is undetermined. In germline, CDR1 is SGHVS, CDR2 FQNEAQ. The CDR3 contains 15 residues. Between the trimmed V and J ends, which lost 3 bases and 7 bases, there was a span of 15 bases. The CDR3 loop reads CASSLFRGQGEKLFF. DNA of the CDR3: TGTGCCAGCAGCTTGTTTCGGGGTCAAGGTGAAAAACTGTTTTTT.

This clone has just a few counts. The V and J genes are TRBV2 and TRBJ1-5, with a weak D call TRBD1 (5 bases). This CDR3 is built from 13 residues. From germline, CDR1 is SNHLY and CDR2 FYNNEI. V was shortened by 11 bases and J by 0 bases, with 11 bases between the two germline ends. CDR3 residues: CAAGANSNQPQHF. CDR3 nucleotide sequence: TGTGCCGCCGGGGCAAATAGCAATCAGCCCCAGCATTTT. The complete variable domain, with remaining parts taken from reference TRBV2 and TRBJ1-5, reads EPEVTQTPSHQVTQMGQEVILRCVPISNHLYFYWYRQILGQKVEFLVSFYNNEISEKSEIFDDQFSVERPDGSNFTLKIRSTKLEDSAMYFCAAGANSNQPQHFGDGTRLSIL.

V gene TRBV7-2 combines with J gene TRBJ2-7, with 10 nucleotides matching TRBD2. Trimming cost V 5 bases and J 4 bases; bases outside gene matches: 8. The germline V gene encodes CDR1 SGHTA and CDR2 FQGNSA. This CDR3 comprises 15 residues. CDR3: CASSMTSGPSYEQYF. The CDR3 bases are TGTGCCAGCAGCATGACTAGCGGGCCTAGTTACGAGCAGTACTTC.

This clone was recorded only once. The gene calls are TRBV5-6 and TRBJ1-2, with D perhaps TRBD1 (5 bases). Deletions cut 4 bases from V and 4 bases from J, with 11 bases between. The CDR3 runs 13 residues. Germline lookup yields CDR1 SGHDT and CDR2 YYEEEE. In nucleotides, the CDR3 is TGTGCCAGCAGCCTTGGGGACCTCTATGGCTACACCTTC. It codes for CASSLGDLYGYTF.

The chain combines TRBV10-1 with TRBJ2-1, with D uncertain. The CDR3 spans 15 residues. Deletions cut 4 bases from V and 7 bases from J, with 17 bases between. CDR1 is WNHNN, CDR2 SYGVQD, per germline (reference sequence). The CDR3 loop is CASSGAEKGMNEQFF. In nucleotides, the CDR3 is TGCGCCAGCAGTGGGGCGGAAAAGGGAATGAATGAGCAGTTCTTC.

The rearrangement links TRBV15 to TRBJ1-5, with a weak D call TRBD1 (5 bases). V was shortened by 5 bases and J by 7 bases, with 15 bases between the two germline ends. This CDR3 has 14 amino acids. In germline, CDR1 is LNHNV, CDR2 YYDKDF (reference sequence). The CDR3 loop is CATSARKGVQPQHF. CDR3 bases: TGTGCCACCAGCGCTCGTAAAGGGGTCCAGCCCCAGCATTTT.

The chain has TRBV5-4 and TRBJ2-2; possible D gene TRBD2, 6 bases. Trimming cost V 3 bases and J 6 bases, with 18 bases left between them. This CDR3 is 16 amino acids long. From germline, CDR1 is SGHNT and CDR2 YYREEE (reference sequence). The CDR3 here is CASSSGGARGSGELFF. The CDR3 DNA follows: TGTGCCAGCAGCTCCGGGGGAGCGAGGGGTTCCGGGGAGCTGTTTTTT.

The CDR3 loop reads CASSLEGLASYEQYF. The DNA of the CDR3 is TGTGCCAGCAGCTTGGAGGGCTTGGCATCCTACGAGCAGTACTTC. The chain couples TRBV5-6 to TRBJ2-7, with D unclear. The CDR3 contains 15 residues. Trimming took 0 bases from V and 1 from J, leaving 11 bases between them. Germline-derived CDR1 and CDR2 are SGHDT and YYEEEE.